The entry that follows covers one TCR beta chain sequence. TCRdb's copy holds only in-frame clones and misses some; the assay was immunoSEQ multiplex PCR. The repertoire holds 160,000 or so clones, with 79% as singletons. The data were obtained in a study of blood T cell repertoires in COVID-19. The wider study: COVID-19 samples collected from the United States, Italy and Spain covered acute and convalescent phases.

CDR1 SGHNT and CDR2 YENEEA come from the germline V gene. The CDR3 runs to 14 residues. Trimming removed 0 bases from V and 5 bases from J, with 10 bases in between. The receptor was derived from a woman aged 60-75 years with COVID-19, enrolled during active disease. The source material was peripheral blood. The chain recombines TRBV11-3 with TRBJ2-5; TRBD2 might be the D (6 bases). The CDR3 loop is CASSLDGGSETQYF. The CDR3 region has the DNA TGTGCCAGCAGCTTAGATGGGGGGTCCGAGACCCAGTACTTC.